One and the same sample provided the 2 T cell receptor beta chains below, sequenced in a study of blood T cells in healthy people across ages. Next came a second PCR, run for roughly 6 to 11 cycles, which used a sample-barcoded 5' primer along with a J-beta primer mix. In TCRdb, the 5' RACE reads were re-called with MiXCR into one record per CDR3 protein. The table lists around 800,000 distinct CDR3 sequences, around a quarter of them singletons. This sample also belongs to another study, concerning T cells of mothers and their children.

The sequenced sample consisted of blood. These receptors came from a boy younger than 18 in good health.

The CDR3 loop is CASSQESAFSTDTQYF. The CDR3 DNA is TGTGCCAGCAGCCAAGAATCAGCCTTTAGCACAGATACGCAGTATTTT. This chain links TRBV14 with TRBJ2-3; D uncertain. Germline V gives CDR1 SGHDN, CDR2 FVKESK. The V end lost 0 bases, the J end lost 0 bases, and 10 bases lay between the germline ends. This CDR3 has 16 residues. Full variable domain (missing parts from reference TRBV14 and TRBJ2-3): EAGVTQFPSHSVIEKGQTVTLRCDPISGHDNLYWYRRVMGKEIKFLLHFVKESKQDESGMPNNRFLAERTGGTYSTLKVQPAELEDSGVYFCASSQESAFSTDTQYFGPGTRLTVL.

This clonotype appeared a few times. The J gene is TRBJ2-5, the V gene TRBV13; 7 nucleotides line up with TRBD2. Matching the DNA end better, TRBJ2-1 makes the J call doubtful. The germline V gene encodes CDR1 PRHDT and CDR2 FYEKMQ (reference sequence). This CDR3 has 15 amino acids. CDR3 sequence: CASSSMRGAGDEQFF. The CDR3 coding sequence is TGTGCCAGCAGCTCCATGAGGGGCGCGGGGGATGAGCAGTTCTTC.